The 6 T cell receptor beta chains reported below all come from one sample, sequenced in a study of blood T cells in healthy people across ages. With a J-beta primer mix and a sample-barcoded 5' primer, a second PCR ran about 6 to 11 cycles. TCRdb passed the 5' RACE reads through MiXCR, listing each CDR3 protein once. The data show hundreds of thousands of distinct CDR3 sequences, around 49% seen once. Sequenced sample: blood. The source of these receptors is a woman aged 55-69 years in good health.

The genes are TRBV4-3 and TRBJ1-4; tentatively, D is TRBD1 (5 bases). The CDR3 totals 16 residues. Trimming left V 1 base short and J 5 bases short, with 14 bases between. CDR1 is LGHNA, CDR2 YSLEER, per germline. The CDR3 region is CASSQGSGRVNEKLFF. In DNA form, the CDR3 reads TGCGCCAGCAGCCAAGGTTCGGGGCGAGTAAATGAAAAACTGTTTTTT.

This clonotype came up a few times. This chain links TRBV20-1 with TRBJ2-1; 9 bases map to TRBD2. Germline V gene lookup returns CDR1 DFQATT and CDR2 SNEGSKA (reference sequence). This CDR3 is 17 amino acids long. V shed 6 bases and J 1 base; nucleotides not matched to a gene: 13. The CDR3: CSAPTSGRQTSYNEQFF. As DNA, the CDR3 is TGCAGTGCGCCGACGAGCGGGAGGCAAACTTCCTACAATGAGCAGTTCTTC.

In the case of this clonotype: A much larger clone differs by one base, so this may be a read error. V usage is TRBV7-2 and J usage is TRBJ2-5, with a tentative D call TRBD1 (6 bases). Germline CDR1 is SGHTA and CDR2 is FQGNSA. This CDR3 region has 12 residues. V was trimmed by 7 bases and J by 10 bases, leaving 16 bases between them. CDR3 bases: TGTGCCAGCAACTTTATTCGGACAGACCAGTACTTC. Translated: CASNFIRTDQYF.

This clonotype was counted between two and nine times. V is TRBV28 and J is TRBJ2-5, with 8 positions matching TRBD1. The DNA end is more similar to TRBJ2-7, so the J call may be wrong. This CDR3 spans 14 amino acids. Germline-derived CDR1 and CDR2 are MDHEN and SYDVKM. The CDR3 DNA follows: TGTGCCAGCACCCTGACAGGGGCTTGGGACGAGCAGTACTTC. Amino acids: CASTLTGAWDEQYF.

The chain links TRBV9 to TRBJ2-5; a weak D match, TRBD2 (6 bases). V was pared by 4 bases and J by 4 bases, with 17 bases between. Germline CDR1 is SGDLS and CDR2 is YYNGEE. The CDR3 contains 15 residues. This CDR3 reads CASSFSGGSLETQYF. As DNA, the CDR3 is TGTGCCAGCAGCTTTAGTGGGGGGTCGCTAGAGACCCAGTACTTC. The full variable domain, rest sourced from reference TRBV9 and TRBJ2-5, is DSGVTQTPKHLITATGQRVTLRCSPRSGDLSVYWYQQSLDQGLQFLIQYYNGEERAKGNILERFSAQQFPDLHSELNLSSLELGDSALYFCASSFSGGSLETQYFGPGTRLLVL.

The CDR3: CSAREDRDNSPLHF. CDR3 sequence (DNA): TGCAGTGCTAGAGAGGACAGGGATAATTCACCCCTCCACTTT. This chain links TRBV20-1 with TRBJ1-6; 8 bases fit TRBD1. Per germline, CDR1 DFQATT and CDR2 SNEGSKA (reference sequence). V lost 0 bases to trimming and J lost 5 bases; unmatched junction nucleotides: 0. CDR3 length equals 14 residues.